Included here is one TCR beta chain sequence, with context. The antigen is undetermined. The CDR3 extends over 14 amino acids. The V gene lost 2 bases and the J gene lost 0 bases, with 8 bases spanning the gap. Germline V gives CDR1 SGHAT, CDR2 FQNNGV. The time point was: patch test 1, 2 weeks after DPC sensitization. Treatment reported: therapeutic diphenylcyclopropenone sensitization with weekly scalp DPC. One entry per CDR3 protein, called by TCRdb with MiXCR from the RACE reads. The table lists 65,000 to 85,000 distinct CDR3 sequences, 9% to 12% of them singletons, with about 1.4% in the top ten. The data were taken from a study of human T cells and chemical hapten exposure. Findings and limits, study-wide: Relative to controls, expanded TCRs formed significantly more large CDR3 similarity clusters.

This material consisted of whole blood, taken in connection with sensitization to the hapten diphenylcyclopropenone (DPC). The clonotype comes from a woman in her forties or fifties with alopecia areata. Some clones in this sample may be carry-over from other donors' samples. The chain is built from TRBV11-2 and TRBJ2-7, with D possibly TRBD1 on 5 matching bases. For the CDR3, the DNA is TGTGCCAGCAGCTTACCGACAGCCTCCTACGAGCAGTACTTC. It yields the protein CASSLPTASYEQYF.